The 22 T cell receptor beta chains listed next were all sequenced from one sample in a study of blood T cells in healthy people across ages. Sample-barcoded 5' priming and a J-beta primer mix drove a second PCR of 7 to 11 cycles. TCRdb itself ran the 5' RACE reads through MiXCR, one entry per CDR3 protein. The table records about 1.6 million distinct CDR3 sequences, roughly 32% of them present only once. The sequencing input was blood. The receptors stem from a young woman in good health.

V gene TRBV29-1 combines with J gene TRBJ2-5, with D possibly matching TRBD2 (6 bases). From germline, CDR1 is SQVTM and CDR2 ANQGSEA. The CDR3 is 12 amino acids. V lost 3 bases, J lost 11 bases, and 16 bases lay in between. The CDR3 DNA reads TGCAGCGTTGACGCGGCGGGGACTGAGCAGTACTTC. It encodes CSVDAAGTEQYF.

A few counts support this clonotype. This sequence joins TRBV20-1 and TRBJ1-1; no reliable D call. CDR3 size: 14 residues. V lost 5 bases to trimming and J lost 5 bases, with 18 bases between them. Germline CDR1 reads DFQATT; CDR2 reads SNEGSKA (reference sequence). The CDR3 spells CSAPITAGRTEAFF. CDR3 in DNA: TGCAGTGCTCCCATCACGGCAGGCCGAACTGAAGCTTTCTTT.

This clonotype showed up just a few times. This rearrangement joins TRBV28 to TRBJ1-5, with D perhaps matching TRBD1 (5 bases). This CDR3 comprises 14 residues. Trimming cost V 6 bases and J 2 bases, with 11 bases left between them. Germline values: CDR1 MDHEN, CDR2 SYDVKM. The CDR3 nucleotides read TGTGCCAGCAGCCTGACAGTGCGCAATCAGCCCCAGCATTTT. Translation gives CASSLTVRNQPQHF. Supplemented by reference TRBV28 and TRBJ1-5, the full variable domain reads DVKVTQSSRYLVKRTGEKVFLECVQDMDHENMFWYRQDPGLGLRLIYFSYDVKMKEKGDIPEGYSVSREKKERFSLILESASTNQTSMYLCASSLTVRNQPQHFGDGTRLSIL.

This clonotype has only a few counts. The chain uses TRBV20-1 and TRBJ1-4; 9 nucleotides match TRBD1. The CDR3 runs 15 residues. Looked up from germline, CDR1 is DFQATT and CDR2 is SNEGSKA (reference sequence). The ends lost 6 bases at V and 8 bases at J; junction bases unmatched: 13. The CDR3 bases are TGCAGTGCACCACAGGGGGCGCCCCGGGAGGAAAAACTGTTTTTT. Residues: CSAPQGAPREEKLFF.

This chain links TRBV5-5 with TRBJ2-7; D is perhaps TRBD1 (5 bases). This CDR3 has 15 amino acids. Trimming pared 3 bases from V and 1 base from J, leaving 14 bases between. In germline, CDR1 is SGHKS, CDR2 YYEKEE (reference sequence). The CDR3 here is CASSSTDFPSYEQYF. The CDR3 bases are TGTGCCAGCAGCTCGACAGACTTCCCATCCTACGAGCAGTACTTC.

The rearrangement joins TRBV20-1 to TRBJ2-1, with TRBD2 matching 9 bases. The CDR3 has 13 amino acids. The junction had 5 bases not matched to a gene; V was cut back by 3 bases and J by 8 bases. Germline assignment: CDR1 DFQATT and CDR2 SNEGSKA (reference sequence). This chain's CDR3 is CSARSSGNDEQFF. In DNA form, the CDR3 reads TGCAGTGCTAGGTCTAGCGGGAATGATGAGCAGTTCTTC.

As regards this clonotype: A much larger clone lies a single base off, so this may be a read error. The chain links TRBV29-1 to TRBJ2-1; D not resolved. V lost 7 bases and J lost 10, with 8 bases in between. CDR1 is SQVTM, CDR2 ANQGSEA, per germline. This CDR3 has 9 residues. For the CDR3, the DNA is TGCAGCGCTGGATGGGAGCAGTTCTTC. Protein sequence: CSAGWEQFF.

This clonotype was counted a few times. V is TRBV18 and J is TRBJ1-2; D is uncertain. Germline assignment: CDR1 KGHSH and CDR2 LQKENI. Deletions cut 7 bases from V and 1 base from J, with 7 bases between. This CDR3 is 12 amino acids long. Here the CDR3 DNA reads TGTGCCAGCTTACACAATAACTATGGCTACACCTTC. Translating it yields CASLHNNYGYTF.

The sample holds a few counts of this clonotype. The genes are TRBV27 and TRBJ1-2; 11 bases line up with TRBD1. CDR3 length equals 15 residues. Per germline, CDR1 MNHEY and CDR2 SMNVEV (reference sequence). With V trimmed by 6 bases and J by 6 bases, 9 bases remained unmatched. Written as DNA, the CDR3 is TGTGCCAGCAGGCGTTCGGGACAGGGGGACGATGGCTACACCTTC. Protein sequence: CASRRSGQGDDGYTF.

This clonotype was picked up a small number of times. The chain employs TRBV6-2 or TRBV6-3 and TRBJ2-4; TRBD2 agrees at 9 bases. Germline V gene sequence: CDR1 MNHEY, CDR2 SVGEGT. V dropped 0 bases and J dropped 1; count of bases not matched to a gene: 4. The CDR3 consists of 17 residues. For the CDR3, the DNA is TGTGCCAGCAGTTACTCGAGACTAGCGGAGGCCAAAAACATTCAGTACTTC. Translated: CASSYSRLAEAKNIQYF.

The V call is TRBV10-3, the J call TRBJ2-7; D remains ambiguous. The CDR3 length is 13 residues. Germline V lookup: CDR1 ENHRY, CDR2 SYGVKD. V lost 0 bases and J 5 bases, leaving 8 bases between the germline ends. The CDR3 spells CAISESSSHEQYF. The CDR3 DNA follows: TGTGCCATCAGTGAGTCCTCATCCCACGAGCAGTACTTC.

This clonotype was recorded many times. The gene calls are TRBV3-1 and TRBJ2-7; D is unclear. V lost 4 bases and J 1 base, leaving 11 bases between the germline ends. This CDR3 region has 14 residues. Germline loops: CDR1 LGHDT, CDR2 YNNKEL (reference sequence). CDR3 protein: CASSPTGISYEQYF. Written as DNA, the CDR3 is TGTGCCAGCAGCCCTACTGGGATTTCCTACGAGCAGTACTTC.

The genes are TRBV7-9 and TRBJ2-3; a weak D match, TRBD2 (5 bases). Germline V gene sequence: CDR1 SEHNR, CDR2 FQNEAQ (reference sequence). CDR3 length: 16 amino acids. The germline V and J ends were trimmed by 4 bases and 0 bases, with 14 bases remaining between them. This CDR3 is CASSSRRLSSTDTQYF. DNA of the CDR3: TGTGCCAGCAGCTCTCGGAGACTATCTAGCACAGATACGCAGTATTTT.

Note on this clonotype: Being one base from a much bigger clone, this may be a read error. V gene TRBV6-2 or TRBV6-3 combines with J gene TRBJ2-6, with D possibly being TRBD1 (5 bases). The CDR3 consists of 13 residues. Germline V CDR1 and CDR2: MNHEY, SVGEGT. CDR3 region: CASVSPGANVPTF. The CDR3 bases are TGTGCCAGCGTTTCCCCTGGGGCCAACGTCCCGACTTTC.

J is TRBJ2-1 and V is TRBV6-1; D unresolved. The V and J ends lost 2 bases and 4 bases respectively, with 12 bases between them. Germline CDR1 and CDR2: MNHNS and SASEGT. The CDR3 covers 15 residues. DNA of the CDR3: TGTGCCAGCAGTGAACGTCGGTTACTGTACAATGAGCAGTTCTTC. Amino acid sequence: CASSERRLLYNEQFF.

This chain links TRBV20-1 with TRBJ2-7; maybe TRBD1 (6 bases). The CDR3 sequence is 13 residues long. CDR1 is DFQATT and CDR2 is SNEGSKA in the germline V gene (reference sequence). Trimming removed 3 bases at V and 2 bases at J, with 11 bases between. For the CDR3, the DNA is TGCAGTGCTAGCGACAGGTTAACCTACGAGCAGTACTTC. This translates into CSASDRLTYEQYF.

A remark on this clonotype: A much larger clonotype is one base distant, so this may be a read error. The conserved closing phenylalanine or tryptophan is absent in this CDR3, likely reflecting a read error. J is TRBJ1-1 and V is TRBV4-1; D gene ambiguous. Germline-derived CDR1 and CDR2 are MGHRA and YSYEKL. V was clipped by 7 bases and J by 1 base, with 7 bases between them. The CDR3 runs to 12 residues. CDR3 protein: CASTEGNTEAFL. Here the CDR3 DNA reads TGCGCCAGCACAGAGGGGAACACTGAAGCTTTCTTG.

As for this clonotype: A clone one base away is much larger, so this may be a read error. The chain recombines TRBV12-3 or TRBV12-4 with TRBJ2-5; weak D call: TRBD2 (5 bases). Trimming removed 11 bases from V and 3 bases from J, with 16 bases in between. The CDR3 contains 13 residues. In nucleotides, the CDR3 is TGTGCCGGCATCCCGCCGGGAAAAGAGACCCAGTACTTC. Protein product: CAGIPPGKETQYF.

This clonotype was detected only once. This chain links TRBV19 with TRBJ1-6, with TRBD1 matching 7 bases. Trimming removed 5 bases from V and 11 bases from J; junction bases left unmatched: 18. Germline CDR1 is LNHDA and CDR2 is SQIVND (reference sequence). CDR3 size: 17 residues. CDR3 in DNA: TGTGCCAGTAGTGTCCACCGGGACAGAGGACCAGAGACACCCCTCCACTTT. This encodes CASSVHRDRGPETPLHF.

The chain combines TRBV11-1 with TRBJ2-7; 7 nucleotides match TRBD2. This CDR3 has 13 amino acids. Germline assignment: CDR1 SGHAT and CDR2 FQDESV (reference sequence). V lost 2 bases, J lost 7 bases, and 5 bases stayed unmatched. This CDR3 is CASSLILGGEQYF. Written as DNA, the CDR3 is TGTGCCAGCAGCTTAATACTGGGAGGGGAGCAGTACTTC.

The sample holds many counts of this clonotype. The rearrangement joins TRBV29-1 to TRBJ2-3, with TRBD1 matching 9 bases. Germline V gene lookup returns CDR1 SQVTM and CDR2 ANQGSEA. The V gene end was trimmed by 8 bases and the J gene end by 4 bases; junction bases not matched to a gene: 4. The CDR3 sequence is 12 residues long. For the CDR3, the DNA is TGCAGCTCCAGACAGGGGGCAGATACGCAGTATTTT. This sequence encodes CSSRQGADTQYF.

CDR3 nucleotides: TGTGCCAGCAGTGGGACGTTGGGGGCCTACGAGCAGTACTTC. Its translation is CASSGTLGAYEQYF. The rearrangement joins TRBV2 to TRBJ2-4, with D tentatively TRBD1 or TRBD2 (5 bases each). The DNA end lines up better with TRBJ2-7; the J call may be wrong. The CDR3 spans 14 residues. The germline gives CDR1 SNHLY, CDR2 FYNNEI.